A selection of T cell receptor beta chains follows, all from one sample in a study of blood T cell repertoires in COVID-19. Profiled with immunoSEQ multiplex PCR; TCRdb holds only in-frame clones, not every one. The sample contains roughly 200,000 clones, approximately 83% of which appear only once. Source material: PBMCs or T cells enriched from blood (not recorded which). The receptors derive from a woman aged 50 to 60 who had been exposed to COVID-19. Both conserved end residues are part of each CDR3. The D gene is left open where the match is weak. Where a row states a size, it is once, few, many or the class of an expanded clone; other rows omit it.

V gene	clone size	J gene	D gene	CDR3 DNA	CDR3 protein
TRBV2	NA	TRBJ2-2	NA	TGTGCCAGCAGCCTCGCAGGGTTAAACGGGGAGCTGTTTTTT	CASSLAGLNGELFF
TRBV19	NA	TRBJ1-6	NA	TGTGCCAGTAGTGATGCGGGCCAGGGGTTTTGGTCCTATAATTCACCCCTCCACTTT	CASSDAGQGFWSYNSPLHF
TRBV24-1	NA	TRBJ2-5	TRBD1	TGTGCCACCAGTGACTCAACAGGGGAAGAGACCCAGTACTTC	CATSDSTGEETQYF
TRBV13	NA	TRBJ1-1	NA	TGTGCCAGCAGCTTAGAGAGTTCAGGGGACTATATGAACACTGAAGCTTTCTTT	CASSLESSGDYMNTEAFF
TRBV18	NA	TRBJ1-3	TRBD1	TGTGCCAGCTCACCCCTCCGGGACAGCCAACACCCCACCATATATTTT	CASSPLRDSQHPTIYF
TRBV6-1	NA	TRBJ1-3	NA	TGTGCCAGCAGTGAATTGGAGAACACCATATATTTT	CASSELENTIYF
TRBV7-2	NA	TRBJ1-1	NA	TGTGCCAGCAGCTTAGCGCCGAGCCGTGGGAACAGGGAAGCTTTCTTT	CASSLAPSRGNREAFF
TRBV28	NA	TRBJ1-3	NA	TGTGCCAGCAGTTCGGCGGGGCTCGGCTCTGGAAACACCATATATTTT	CASSSAGLGSGNTIYF
TRBV19	NA	TRBJ1-1	TRBD1	TGTGCCAGCCGGACAGGCCGCGAAACTTTCTTT	CASRTGRETFF
TRBV5-4	NA	TRBJ2-1	NA	TGTGCCAGCAGCCCCTCCGACAGACACTACAATGAGCAGTTCTTC	CASSPSDRHYNEQFF
TRBV12-3/TRBV12-4	NA	TRBJ1-5	NA	TGTGCCAGCAGACAGGGATCGCAGCCCCAGCATTTT	CASRQGSQPQHF
TRBV27	NA	TRBJ1-1	NA	TGTGCCAGCAGTTTGGCAGGGAGGGTAAACACTGAAGCTTTCTTT	CASSLAGRVNTEAFF
TRBV5-6	NA	TRBJ1-3	TRBD1	TGTGCCAGCAGCTTCGACAGGGCGGAAGGAAACACCATATATTTT	CASSFDRAEGNTIYF
TRBV7-9	NA	TRBJ1-5	NA	TGTGCCAGCAGCTTAGACCGGGCCACGGGAAATCAGCCCCAGCATTTT	CASSLDRATGNQPQHF
TRBV2	NA	TRBJ1-2	TRBD1	TGTGCCAGCATAAGGGACAGGGGCCCCGGAGGCTACACCTTC	CASIRDRGPGGYTF
TRBV6-4	NA	TRBJ2-1	TRBD2	TGTGCCAGCAGTGGTACTAGCGGGGGTTGGTACAATGAGCAGTTCTTC	CASSGTSGGWYNEQFF
TRBV30	NA	TRBJ2-7	TRBD1	TGTGCCTGGAGTGCGAATAACAGGGGCGAGCAGTACTTC	CAWSANNRGEQYF
TRBV5-1	NA	TRBJ1-1	TRBD1	TGCGCCAGCAGCTTGGCCCTACTCGGACAGGTGAACACTGAAGCTTTCTTT	CASSLALLGQVNTEAFF
TRBV19	NA	TRBJ1-1	NA	TGTGCCAGTAGTATAGGCCGGGGCACTGAAGCTTTCTTT	CASSIGRGTEAFF
TRBV3-1/TRBV3-2	NA	TRBJ1-1	TRBD1	TGTGCCAGCAGCCAGGGGGACAGGGGGAATGGTGGTGAAGCTTTCTTT	CASSQGDRGNGGEAFF
TRBV4-1	NA	TRBJ2-3	TRBD1	TGCGCCAGCAGCCACCCGGGACAGGGAACAGATACGCAGTATTTT	CASSHPGQGTDTQYF
TRBV3-1/TRBV3-2	NA	TRBJ1-2	NA	TGTGCCAGCAGCCAAGATCCTAGGGGGGGCTACACCTTC	CASSQDPRGGYTF
TRBV5-6	NA	TRBJ1-5	NA	TGTGCCAGCAGCCGTGACAGCCTGAATCAGCCCCAGCATTTT	CASSRDSLNQPQHF
TRBV6-6	NA	TRBJ1-6	NA	TGTGCCAGCAGTCCCACCGACAGGAGGAATTCACCCCTCCACTTT	CASSPTDRRNSPLHF
TRBV7-9	few	TRBJ1-3	NA	TGTGCCAGCAGCTCGGACAGCCACTCTGGAAACACCATATATTTT	CASSSDSHSGNTIYF
TRBV6-5	NA	TRBJ2-7	NA	TGTGCCAGCAGTTTGCTAGTTGGTGCCTACGAGCAGTACTTC	CASSLLVGAYEQYF
TRBV5-1	NA	TRBJ1-5	NA	TGCGCCAGCAGCTTGGGTTCGGGGGATAGCAATCAGCCCCAGCATTTT	CASSLGSGDSNQPQHF
TRBV19	NA	TRBJ1-6	NA	TGTGCCAGTAGTAGGGGACTGGATAATTCACCCCTCCACTTT	CASSRGLDNSPLHF
TRBV24-1	NA	TRBJ2-5	NA	TGTGCCACCGAGGAAGGTGGCAGTGGGTTGCAAGAGACCCAGTACTTC	CATEEGGSGLQETQYF
TRBV12-3/TRBV12-4	NA	TRBJ1-1	NA	TGTGCTACTATCCGGGGGCGGGAGCCTGAAGCTTTCTTT	CATIRGREPEAFF
TRBV19	NA	TRBJ1-2	TRBD1	TGTGCCAGTAGTCGGGGGACAGGGGAAGCGCTAAGTTATGGCTACACCTTC	CASSRGTGEALSYGYTF
TRBV12-3/TRBV12-4	NA	TRBJ1-1	NA	TGTGCCAGCAGCCCCCAGGGATGGACTGAAGCTTTCTTT	CASSPQGWTEAFF
TRBV7-2	NA	TRBJ2-7	TRBD2	TGTGCCAGCAGCTTAGCCGGGACTAGAGGCTACGAGCAGTACTTC	CASSLAGTRGYEQYF
TRBV5-1	once	TRBJ1-1	TRBD1	TGCGCCAGCAGCCAGGGGACAGGGAATGGGGAAACTGAAGCTTTCTTT	CASSQGTGNGETEAFF
TRBV5-8	NA	TRBJ1-1	NA	TGTGCCAGCAGCTTGGCGGGACTGCTAGGCACTGAAGCTTTCTTT	CASSLAGLLGTEAFF
TRBV6-6	NA	TRBJ1-1	NA	TGTGCCAGCAGTTACCCTCATCGGGGGGGGGACACTGAAGCTTTCTTT	CASSYPHRGGDTEAFF
TRBV28	few	TRBJ1-6	NA	TGTGCCAGCAGTTTATTGGGGGGGAATTCACCCCTCCACTTT	CASSLLGGNSPLHF
TRBV12-3/TRBV12-4	once	TRBJ2-2	NA	TGTGCCAGCAGGCAGACTCGGAACGGGGAGCTGTTTTTT	CASRQTRNGELFF
TRBV12-3/TRBV12-4	few	TRBJ1-1	TRBD1	TGTGCCAGCGGGGGACAGGGAATCACTGAAGCTTTCTTT	CASGGQGITEAFF
TRBV9	NA	TRBJ1-1	NA	TGTGCCAGCAGCGTAGTTGGCGGAACTATGAACACTGAAGCTTTCTTT	CASSVVGGTMNTEAFF